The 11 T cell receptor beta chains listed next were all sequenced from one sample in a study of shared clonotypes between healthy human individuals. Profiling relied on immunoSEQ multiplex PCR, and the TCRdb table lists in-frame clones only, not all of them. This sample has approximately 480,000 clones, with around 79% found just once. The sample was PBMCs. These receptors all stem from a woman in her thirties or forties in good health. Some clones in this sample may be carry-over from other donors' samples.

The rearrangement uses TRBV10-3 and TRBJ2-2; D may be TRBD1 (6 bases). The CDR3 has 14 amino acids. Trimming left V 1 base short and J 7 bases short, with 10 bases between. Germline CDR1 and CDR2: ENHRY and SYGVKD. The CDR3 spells CAISEFGTNGELFF. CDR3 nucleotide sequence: TGTGCCATCAGTGAGTTCGGGACAAACGGGGAGCTGTTTTTT.

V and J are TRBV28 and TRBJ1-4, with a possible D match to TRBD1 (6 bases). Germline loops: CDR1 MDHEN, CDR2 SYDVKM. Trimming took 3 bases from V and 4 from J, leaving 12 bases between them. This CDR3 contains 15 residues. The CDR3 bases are TGTGCCAGCAGTTTGGGGGGGCTGGATAATGAAAAACTGTTTTTT. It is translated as CASSLGGLDNEKLFF.

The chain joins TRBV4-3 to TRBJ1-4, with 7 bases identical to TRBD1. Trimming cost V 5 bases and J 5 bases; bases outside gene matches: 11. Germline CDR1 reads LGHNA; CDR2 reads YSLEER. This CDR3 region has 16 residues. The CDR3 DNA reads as TGCGCCAGCAGCTCTCGAGGTGGGACAGTGAATGAAAAACTGTTTTTT. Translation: CASSSRGGTVNEKLFF.

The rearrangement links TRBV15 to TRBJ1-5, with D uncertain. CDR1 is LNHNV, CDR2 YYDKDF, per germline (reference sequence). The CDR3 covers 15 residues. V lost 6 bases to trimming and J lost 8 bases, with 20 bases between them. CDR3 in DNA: TGTGCCACCAGACCCTCGGCCCGCGACTGGGAGCCCCAGCATTTT. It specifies CATRPSARDWEPQHF.

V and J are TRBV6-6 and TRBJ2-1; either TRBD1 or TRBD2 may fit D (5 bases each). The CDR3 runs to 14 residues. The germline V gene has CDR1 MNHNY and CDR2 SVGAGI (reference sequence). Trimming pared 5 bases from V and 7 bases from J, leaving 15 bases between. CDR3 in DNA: TGTGCCAGCAGTGACCACGGGGCGACTAATGAGCAGTTCTTC. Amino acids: CASSDHGATNEQFF.

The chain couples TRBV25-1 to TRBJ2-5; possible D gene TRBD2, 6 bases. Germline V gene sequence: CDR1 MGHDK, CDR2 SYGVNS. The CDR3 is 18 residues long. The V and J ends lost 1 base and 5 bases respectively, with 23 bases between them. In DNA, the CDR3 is TGTGCCAGCAGTGAATTTAGGTTCACTAGCATAGCAGGGGAGACCCAGTACTTC. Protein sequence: CASSEFRFTSIAGETQYF.

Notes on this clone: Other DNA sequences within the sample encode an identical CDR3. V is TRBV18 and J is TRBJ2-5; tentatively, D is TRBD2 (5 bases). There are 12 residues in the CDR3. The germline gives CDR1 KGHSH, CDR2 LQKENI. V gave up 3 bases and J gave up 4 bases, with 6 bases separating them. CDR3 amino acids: CASSPGGETQYF. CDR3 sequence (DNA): TGTGCCAGCTCACCTGGAGGAGAGACCCAGTACTTC.

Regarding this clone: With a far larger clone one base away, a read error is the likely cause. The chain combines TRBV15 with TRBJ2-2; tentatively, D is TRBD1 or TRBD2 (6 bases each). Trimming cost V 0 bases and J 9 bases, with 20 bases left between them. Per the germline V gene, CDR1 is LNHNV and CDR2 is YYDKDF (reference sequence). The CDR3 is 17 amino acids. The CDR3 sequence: CATSRDSALGGSRELFF. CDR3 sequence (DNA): TGTGCCACCAGCAGAGATAGTGCTTTAGGGGGGTCCCGGGAGCTGTTTTTT.

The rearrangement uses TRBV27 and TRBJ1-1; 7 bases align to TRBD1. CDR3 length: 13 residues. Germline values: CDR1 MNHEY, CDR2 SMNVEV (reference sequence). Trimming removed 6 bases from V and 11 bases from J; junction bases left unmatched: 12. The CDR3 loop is CASRADDRAKAFF. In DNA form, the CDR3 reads TGTGCCAGCAGGGCCGATGACAGGGCTAAGGCTTTCTTT.

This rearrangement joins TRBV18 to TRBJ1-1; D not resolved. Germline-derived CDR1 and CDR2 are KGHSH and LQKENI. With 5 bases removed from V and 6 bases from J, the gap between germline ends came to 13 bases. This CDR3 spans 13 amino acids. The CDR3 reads CASSALHRAEAFF. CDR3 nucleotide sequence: TGTGCCAGCTCAGCGCTACATCGGGCTGAAGCTTTCTTT.

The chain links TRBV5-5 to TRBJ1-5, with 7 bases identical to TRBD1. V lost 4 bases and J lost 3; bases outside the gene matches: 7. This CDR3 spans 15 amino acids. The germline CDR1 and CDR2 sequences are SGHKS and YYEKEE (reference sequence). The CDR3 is CASSRQGQYNQPQHF. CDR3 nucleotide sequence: TGTGCCAGCAGCCGACAGGGACAGTACAATCAGCCCCAGCATTTT.